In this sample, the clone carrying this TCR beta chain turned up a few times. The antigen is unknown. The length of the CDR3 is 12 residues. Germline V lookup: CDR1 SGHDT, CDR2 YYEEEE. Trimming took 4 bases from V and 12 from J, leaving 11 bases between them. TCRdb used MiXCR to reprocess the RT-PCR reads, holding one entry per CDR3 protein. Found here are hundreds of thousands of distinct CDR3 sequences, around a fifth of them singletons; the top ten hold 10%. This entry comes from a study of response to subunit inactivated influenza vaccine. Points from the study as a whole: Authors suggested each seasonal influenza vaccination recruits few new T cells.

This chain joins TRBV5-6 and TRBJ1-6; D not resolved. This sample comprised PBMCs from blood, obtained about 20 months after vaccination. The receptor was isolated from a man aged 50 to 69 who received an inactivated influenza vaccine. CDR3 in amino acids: CASSLRPRPLHF. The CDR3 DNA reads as TGTGCCAGCAGCCTGAGACCCCGACCCCTCCACTTT.